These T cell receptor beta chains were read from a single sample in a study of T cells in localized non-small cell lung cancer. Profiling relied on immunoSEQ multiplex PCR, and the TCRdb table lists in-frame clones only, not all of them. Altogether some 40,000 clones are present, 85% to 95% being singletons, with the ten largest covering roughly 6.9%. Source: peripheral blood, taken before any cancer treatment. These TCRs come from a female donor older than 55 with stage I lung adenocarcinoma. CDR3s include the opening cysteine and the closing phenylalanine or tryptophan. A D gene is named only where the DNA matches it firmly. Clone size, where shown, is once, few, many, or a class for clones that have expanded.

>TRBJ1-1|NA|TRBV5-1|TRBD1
CASSSRDSYTEAFF
TGCGCCAGCAGCTCCCGGGACAGCTACACTGAAGCTTTCTTT
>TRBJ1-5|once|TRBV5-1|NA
CASSLDGGNQPQHF
TGCGCCAGCAGCTTGGATGGGGGCAATCAGCCCCAGCATTTT
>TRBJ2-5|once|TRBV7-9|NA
CASSLRQGKRNKTQYF
TGTGCCAGCAGCTTACGGCAAGGGAAAAGAAATAAGACCCAGTACTTC
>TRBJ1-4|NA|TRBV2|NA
CASSDHYGGRGKLFF
TGTGCCAGCAGTGATCATTATGGCGGGCGTGGAAAACTGTTTTTT
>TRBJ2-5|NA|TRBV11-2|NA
CASSFRYSIQETQYF
TGTGCCAGCAGCTTCCGATACAGTATTCAAGAGACCCAGTACTTC
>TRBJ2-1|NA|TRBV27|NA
CASNSPNTARGYNEQFF
TGTGCCAGCAACTCCCCCAACACGGCCCGGGGATACAATGAGCAGTTCTTC
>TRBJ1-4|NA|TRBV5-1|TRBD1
CASSLGQGLGEKLFF
TGCGCCAGCAGCTTGGGACAGGGGTTGGGTGAAAAACTGTTTTTT
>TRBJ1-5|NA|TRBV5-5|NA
CASSLGAGLGQPQHF
TGTGCCAGCAGCTTGGGAGCGGGGCTCGGTCAGCCCCAGCATTTT
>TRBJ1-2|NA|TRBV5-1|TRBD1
CASSPNGQETNYGYTF
TGCGCCAGCAGCCCGAACGGACAGGAAACGAACTATGGCTACACCTTC
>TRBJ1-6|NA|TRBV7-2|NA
CASSIRRGRMTLHF
TGTGCCAGCAGCATAAGGAGGGGCAGGATGACCCTCCACTTT
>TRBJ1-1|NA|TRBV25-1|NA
CASSGPLDRLTEAFF
TGTGCCAGCAGTGGCCCCCTTGACAGGTTGACTGAAGCTTTCTTT
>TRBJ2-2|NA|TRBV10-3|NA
CAISDRGLNTGELFF
TGTGCCATCAGTGACAGGGGTTTGAACACCGGGGAGCTGTTTTTT
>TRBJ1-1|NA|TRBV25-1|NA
CASSEPRAFEAFF
TGTGCCAGCAGTGAACCCCGGGCCTTTGAAGCTTTCTTT
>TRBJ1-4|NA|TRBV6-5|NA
CASSYSRAVQLFF
TGTGCCAGCAGTTACTCCAGGGCAGTGCAACTGTTTTTT
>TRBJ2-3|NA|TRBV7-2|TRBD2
CASGAPAGGPGDTQYF
TGTGCCAGCGGGGCCCCAGCGGGGGGGCCAGGAGATACGCAGTATTTT
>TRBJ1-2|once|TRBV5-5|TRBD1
CASSLVGQGGSYGYTF
TGTGCCAGCAGCTTGGTGGGACAGGGGGGAAGCTATGGCTACACCTTC
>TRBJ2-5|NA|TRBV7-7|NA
CASSLAGVGSQETQYF
TGTGCCAGCAGCTTAGCGGGGGTAGGCTCACAAGAGACCCAGTACTTC
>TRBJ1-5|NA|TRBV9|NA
CASNADSNQPQHF
TGTGCCAGCAATGCAGATAGCAATCAGCCCCAGCATTTT
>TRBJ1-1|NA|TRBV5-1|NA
CASSLAPRGNTEAFF
TGCGCCAGCAGCTTGGCCCCGCGGGGGAACACTGAAGCTTTCTTT
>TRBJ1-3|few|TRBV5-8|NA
CARWGGLSGNTIYF
TGTGCCAGATGGGGGGGCCTCTCTGGAAACACCATATATTTT
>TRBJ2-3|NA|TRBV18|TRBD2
CASSPPPSGGLGTQYF
TGTGCCAGCTCACCACCCCCTAGCGGGGGGCTGGGTACGCAGTATTTT
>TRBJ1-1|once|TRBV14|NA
CASSPLDRPNTEAFF
TGTGCCAGCAGCCCCCTTGATAGGCCGAACACTGAAGCTTTCTTT
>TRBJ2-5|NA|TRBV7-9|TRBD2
CASGSGLAGVRETQYF
TGTGCCAGCGGCTCGGGACTAGCGGGGGTGAGAGAGACCCAGTACTTC
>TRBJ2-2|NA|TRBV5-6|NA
CASSLGYLGSPRGELFF
TGTGCCAGCAGCTTGGGGTACTTAGGCAGCCCTAGAGGGGAGCTGTTTTTT
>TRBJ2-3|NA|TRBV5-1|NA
CASSLLRGATDTQYF
TGCGCCAGCAGCTTACTACGGGGGGCCACAGATACGCAGTATTTT
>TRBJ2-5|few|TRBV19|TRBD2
CASSISGGDETQYF
TGTGCCAGTAGTATCAGCGGGGGGGATGAGACCCAGTACTTC
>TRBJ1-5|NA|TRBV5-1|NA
CASREGVYSNQPQHF
TGCGCCAGCAGAGAGGGTGTGTATAGCAATCAGCCCCAGCATTTT
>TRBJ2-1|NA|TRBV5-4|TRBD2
CASSKQGGTSGAGEQFF
TGTGCCAGCAGCAAACAGGGAGGGACTAGCGGGGCGGGGGAGCAGTTCTTC
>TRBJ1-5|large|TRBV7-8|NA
CASSLGMWGNQPQHF
TGTGCCAGCAGCTTAGGAATGTGGGGGAATCAGCCCCAGCATTTT
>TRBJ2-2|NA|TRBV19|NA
CASSAGLDTGELFF
TGTGCCAGTAGTGCGGGGCTGGACACCGGGGAGCTGTTTTTT
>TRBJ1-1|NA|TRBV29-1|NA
CSGELLSGLLNTEAFF
TGCAGCGGGGAGCTCTTGTCGGGACTCCTGAACACTGAAGCTTTCTTT
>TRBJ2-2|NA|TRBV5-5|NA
CASNLYGVTGELFF
TGTGCCAGCAACCTCTACGGGGTCACCGGGGAGCTGTTTTTT
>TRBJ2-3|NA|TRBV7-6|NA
CASSPPLDTQYF
TGTGCCAGCAGCCCTCCGCTGGATACGCAGTATTTT
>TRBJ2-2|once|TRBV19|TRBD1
CASSKGQGNTGELFF
TGTGCCAGTAGTAAAGGACAGGGGAACACCGGGGAGCTGTTTTTT
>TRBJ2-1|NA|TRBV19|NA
CASKAADSYNEQFF
TGTGCCAGTAAGGCGGCGGACTCCTACAATGAGCAGTTCTTC
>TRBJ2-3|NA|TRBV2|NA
CASSADRRGSDTQYF
TGTGCCAGCAGCGCTGACAGGCGCGGCTCAGATACGCAGTATTTT
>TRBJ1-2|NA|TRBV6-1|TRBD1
CASSERTGGYGYTF
TGTGCCAGCAGTGAACGAACAGGGGGCTATGGCTACACCTTC
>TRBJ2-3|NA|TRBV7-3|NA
CASSFRGGGTDTQYF
TGTGCCAGCAGCTTTCGAGGTGGGGGAACAGATACGCAGTATTTT
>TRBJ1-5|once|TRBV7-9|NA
CASSLLSGQPQHF
TGTGCCAGCAGCCTTCTCTCAGGACAGCCCCAGCATTTT
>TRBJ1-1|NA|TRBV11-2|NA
CASSPQQGLTEAFF
TGTGCCAGCAGCCCCCAACAGGGACTCACTGAAGCTTTCTTT
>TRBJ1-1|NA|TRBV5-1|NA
CASSFRDLNTEAFF
TGCGCCAGCAGCTTTAGGGACCTTAACACTGAAGCTTTCTTT
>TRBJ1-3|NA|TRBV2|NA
CASNTGMSLAGNTIYF
TGTGCCAGCAACACAGGAATGAGTCTAGCTGGAAACACCATATATTTT
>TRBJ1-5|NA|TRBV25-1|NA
CASRGGSGNQPQHF
TGTGCCAGCAGGGGGGGAAGTGGCAATCAGCCCCAGCATTTT
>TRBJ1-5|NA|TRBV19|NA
CASSIGSPRGGGNQPQHF
TGTGCCAGTAGTATCGGCTCTCCTCGGGGGGGCGGCAATCAGCCCCAGCATTTT
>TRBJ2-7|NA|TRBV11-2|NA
CASSLRGDGGLYEQYF
TGTGCCAGCAGCTTGAGGGGGGACGGCGGCCTCTACGAGCAGTACTTC
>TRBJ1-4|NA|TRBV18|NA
CASSRAKGEKLFF
TGTGCCAGCTCACGGGCTAAGGGTGAAAAACTGTTTTTT
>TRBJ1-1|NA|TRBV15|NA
CATSKGVGTEAFF
TGTGCCACCAGCAAGGGGGTTGGCACTGAAGCTTTCTTT
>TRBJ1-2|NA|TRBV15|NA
CATSRDSVTRDYGYTF
TGTGCCACCAGCAGAGATTCGGTAACCAGGGACTATGGCTACACCTTC
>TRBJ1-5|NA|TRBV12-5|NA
CASGLDVGQPQHF
TGTGCTAGTGGTTTGGACGTGGGTCAGCCCCAGCATTTT
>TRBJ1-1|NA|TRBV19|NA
CASSLNSANTEAFF
TGTGCCAGTAGCTTAAACAGCGCGAACACTGAAGCTTTCTTT
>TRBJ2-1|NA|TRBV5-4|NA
CASGNKGKYNEQFF
TGTGCCAGCGGGAACAAGGGCAAATACAATGAGCAGTTCTTC
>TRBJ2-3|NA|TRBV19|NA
CASHGGGNTDTQYF
TGTGCCAGCCACGGAGGGGGAAACACAGATACGCAGTATTTT
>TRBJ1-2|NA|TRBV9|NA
CASSARDTDYGYTF
TGTGCCAGCAGCGCCCGGGACACGGACTATGGCTACACCTTC